The 28 T cell receptor beta chains in this list originate from one sample, sequenced in a study of shared clonotypes between healthy human individuals. Only in-frame clones appear in the TCRdb table, and some are missing; sequencing was by immunoSEQ multiplex PCR. The table lists more than 900,000 clones, 75% to 85% of them singletons. The sequenced sample was memory CD4+ T cells from PBMCs. Subset denoted: CD45RA-negative fraction. The receptors here all came from a man aged 18-30 years in good health. Some clones in this sample may be carry-over from other donors' samples.

The sample holds a few counts of this clone. The same CDR3 arises from other DNA sequences in this sample as well. V and J are TRBV29-1 and TRBJ1-1; 7 bases match TRBD1. The V gene's germline CDR1 is SQVTM and CDR2 ANQGSEA. This CDR3 is built from 13 residues. V shed 4 bases and J 1 base; nucleotides not matched to a gene: 3. CDR3: CSVGQGGNTEAFF. The DNA for the CDR3 is TGCAGCGTTGGACAGGGCGGGAACACTGAAGCTTTCTTT. Complete variable domain (other parts from reference TRBV29-1 and TRBJ1-1): SAVISQKPSRDICQRGTSLTIQCQVDSQVTMMFWYRQQPGQSLTLIATANQGSEATYESGFVIDKFPISRPNLTFSTLTVSNMSPEDSSIYLCSVGQGGNTEAFFGQGTRLTVV.

The gene calls are TRBV28 and TRBJ2-5; TRBD1 agrees at 7 bases. The length of the CDR3 is 15 residues. CDR1 is MDHEN, CDR2 SYDVKM, per germline. V lost 5 bases and J lost 2; bases outside the gene matches: 8. As DNA, the CDR3 is TGTGCCAGCAGTGCGTGGGACAGACAACAAGAGACCCAGTACTTC. Protein: CASSAWDRQQETQYF.

The V and J genes are TRBV5-1 and TRBJ2-5; D is tentatively TRBD1 or TRBD2 (5 bases each). Trimming cost V 1 base and J 4 bases, with 14 bases left between them. This CDR3 is built from 15 residues. From germline, CDR1 is SGHRS and CDR2 YFSETQ. The CDR3 spells CASSLYGGIGETQYF. CDR3 bases: TGCGCCAGCAGCTTGTATGGGGGAATCGGAGAGACCCAGTACTTC.

The chain employs TRBV18 and TRBJ2-7; 8 nucleotides match TRBD2. J was trimmed by 5 bases and V by 2 bases; bases with no gene match: 5. Germline CDR1 and CDR2: KGHSH and LQKENI. The CDR3 has 14 residues. DNA of the CDR3: TGTGCCAGCTCACCAGGGCGGGAGGTGAACGAGCAGTACTTC. This translates into CASSPGREVNEQYF.

The chain uses TRBV7-8 and TRBJ2-1; 11 bases line up with TRBD2. J was trimmed by 4 bases and V by 5 bases; bases with no gene match: 4. The germline V gene has CDR1 SGHVS and CDR2 FQNEAQ. This CDR3 region has 15 residues. This CDR3 reads CASSQGLADYNEQFF. DNA for the CDR3: TGTGCCAGCAGCCAGGGACTAGCGGATTACAATGAGCAGTTCTTC.

This chain uses TRBV7-2 with TRBJ1-5; weak D call: TRBD1 (6 bases). There are 17 residues in the CDR3. Germline CDR1 and CDR2: SGHTA and FQGNSA. Trimming pared 5 bases from V and 4 bases from J, leaving 21 bases between. The CDR3: CASSEGGGTGRNQPQHF. CDR3 nucleotide sequence: TGTGCCAGCAGCGAAGGGGGAGGGACTGGGAGAAATCAGCCCCAGCATTTT.

The V call is TRBV21-1, the J call TRBJ2-1; TRBD1, as called in the table, went unchecked against the DNA. TRBV21-1 is assigned pseudogene status. The CDR3 has 18 amino acids. CDR3 region: CASSNFSGGQGLYNEQFF. In DNA form, the CDR3 reads TGTGCCAGCAGCAATTTTAGTGGGGGACAGGGGCTTTACAATGAGCAGTTCTTC.

The V gene is TRBV5-1, the J gene TRBJ2-7, with 7 positions matching TRBD1. The trim removed 4 bases at V and 6 bases at J, leaving 10 bases unmatched. There are 14 residues in the CDR3. Germline V gene sequence: CDR1 SGHRS, CDR2 YFSETQ. The CDR3 loop is CASSMMLQGLEQYF. The DNA for the CDR3 is TGCGCCAGCAGCATGATGTTACAGGGGCTCGAGCAGTACTTC.

This rearrangement joins TRBV18 to TRBJ1-2; D gene ambiguous. CDR1 is KGHSH and CDR2 is LQKENI in the germline V gene. The CDR3 runs 15 residues. Deletions cut 5 bases from V and 2 bases from J, with 15 bases between. The CDR3 loop is CASSIGEGRNYGYTF. The DNA for the CDR3 is TGTGCCAGCTCAATCGGGGAGGGTCGGAACTATGGCTACACCTTC.

With regard to this clone: A far larger clone is one nucleotide away, so this likely arose from a read error. This sample includes further DNA sequences coding for the same CDR3. The CDR3 here is CASSEYYEQYF. The CDR3, as DNA: TGTGCCAGCAGTGAATACTACGAGCAGTACTTC. The rearrangement links TRBV2 to TRBJ2-7, with no clear D. The V end was cut by 2 bases, the J end by 3 bases, with 2 bases between. The CDR3 covers 11 residues. The germline CDR1 and CDR2 sequences are SNHLY and FYNNEI. Together with reference TRBV2 and TRBJ2-7, the CDR3 gives the full variable domain: EPEVTQTPSHQVTQMGQEVILRCVPISNHLYFYWYRQILGQKVEFLVSFYNNEISEKSEIFDDQFSVERPDGSNFTLKIRSTKLEDSAMYFCASSEYYEQYFGPGTRLTVT.

The chain combines TRBV5-1 with TRBJ1-4, with D hard to call. V was clipped by 4 bases and J by 0 bases, with 10 bases between them. Germline V lookup: CDR1 SGHRS, CDR2 YFSETQ. This CDR3 has 15 amino acids. The CDR3 sequence: CASSVGSSTNEKLFF. The CDR3 DNA follows: TGCGCCAGCAGCGTCGGGTCCTCAACTAATGAAAAACTGTTTTTT.

The V gene is TRBV30, the J gene TRBJ1-1, with D perhaps TRBD1 (5 bases). V lost 5 bases and J lost 6, with 19 bases in between. CDR3 length: 14 amino acids. Germline loops: CDR1 GTSNPN, CDR2 SVGIG (reference sequence). The DNA for the CDR3 is TGTGCCTGGGGAGAACAGGCGCTCGACCCTGAAGCTTTCTTT. This encodes CAWGEQALDPEAFF.

V is TRBV11-2 and J is TRBJ2-7, with D possibly matching TRBD1 (6 bases). CDR1 SGHAT and CDR2 FQNNGV come from the germline V gene. This CDR3 spans 14 amino acids. Deletions cut 3 bases from V and 2 bases from J, with 11 bases between. Here the CDR3 DNA reads TGTGCCAGCAGCTTCGACAGGCTAACCTACGAGCAGTACTTC. It is translated as CASSFDRLTYEQYF.

About this clone: Other DNA sequences in this specimen translate into the identical CDR3. J is TRBJ2-7 and V is TRBV18, with 8 bases identical to TRBD1. The CDR3 is made up of 15 amino acids. In germline, CDR1 is KGHSH, CDR2 LQKENI. V was pared by 2 bases and J by 1 base, with 4 bases of the junction left unmatched. The CDR3 DNA sequence: TGTGCCAGCTCACCAGGACAGGGCGGGTCCTACGAGCAGTACTTC. Its translation is CASSPGQGGSYEQYF.

V usage is TRBV28 and J usage is TRBJ1-2, with TRBD1 matching over 8 bases. The CDR3 spans 15 residues. Germline loops: CDR1 MDHEN, CDR2 SYDVKM. The V segment lost 0 bases and the J segment 8 bases; nucleotides outside the gene matches: 8. CDR3 sequence (DNA): TGTGCCAGCAGTTTATGGGCAGGGGGCGGAGTAGGCTACACCTTC. Protein: CASSLWAGGGVGYTF.

V is TRBV29-1 and J is TRBJ1-1; D is uncertain. Germline lookup yields CDR1 SQVTM and CDR2 ANQGSEA. Trimming removed 1 base at V and 0 bases at J, with 9 bases between. The CDR3 is 14 residues long. The CDR3, as DNA: TGCAGCGTTGAAGCAAAGCCTATGAACACTGAAGCTTTCTTT. Its protein is CSVEAKPMNTEAFF. The full variable domain, its missing parts supplied by reference TRBV29-1 and TRBJ1-1, is SAVISQKPSRDICQRGTSLTIQCQVDSQVTMMFWYRQQPGQSLTLIATANQGSEATYESGFVIDKFPISRPNLTFSTLTVSNMSPEDSSIYLCSVEAKPMNTEAFFGQGTRLTVV.

The J gene is TRBJ1-1, the V gene TRBV7-9, with D unclear. Looked up from germline, CDR1 is SEHNR and CDR2 is FQNEAQ (reference sequence). V was clipped by 5 bases and J by 7 bases, with 11 bases between them. The CDR3 sequence is 12 residues long. DNA of the CDR3: TGTGCCAGCAGCCCCGCTCGTTTTGAAGCTTTCTTT. Amino acid sequence: CASSPARFEAFF.

This clone was picked up a small number of times. The V and J genes are TRBV6-1 and TRBJ2-7, with D tentatively TRBD1 (5 bases). The CDR3 sequence is 12 residues long. The germline V gene has CDR1 MNHNS and CDR2 SASEGT. V was shortened by 6 bases and J by 6 bases, with 12 bases between the two germline ends. The CDR3 DNA follows: TGTGCCAGCAGACAGACAGTTGGCGAGCAGTACTTC. Its translation: CASRQTVGEQYF.

The genes are TRBV28 and TRBJ1-5; 7 bases fit TRBD1. V lost 8 bases and J lost 7; bases outside the gene matches: 14. CDR3 length: 15 residues. The germline V gene encodes CDR1 MDHEN and CDR2 SYDVKM. The DNA for the CDR3 is TGTGCCAGCTGGCCGGGGCAGGGGGACGGACAGCCCCAGCATTTT. This codes for CASWPGQGDGQPQHF. The complete variable domain, with remaining parts taken from reference TRBV28 and TRBJ1-5, reads DVKVTQSSRYLVKRTGEKVFLECVQDMDHENMFWYRQDPGLGLRLIYFSYDVKMKEKGDIPEGYSVSREKKERFSLILESASTNQTSMYLCASWPGQGDGQPQHFGDGTRLSIL.

The rearrangement joins TRBV19 to TRBJ2-5, with TRBD1 identical over 12 bases. Trimming cost V 6 bases and J 7 bases; bases outside gene matches: 6. Germline assignment: CDR1 LNHDA and CDR2 SQIVND (reference sequence). The CDR3 spans 14 residues. The CDR3 reads CASRGQGALGTQYF. DNA of the CDR3: TGTGCCAGTAGGGGACAGGGGGCGCTAGGGACCCAGTACTTC.

The chain employs TRBV6-1 and TRBJ1-1; D may be TRBD1 (5 bases). CDR1 is MNHNS, CDR2 SASEGT, per germline. V was trimmed by 7 bases and J by 5 bases, leaving 14 bases between them. The CDR3 runs 13 residues. In DNA form, the CDR3 reads TGTGCCAGCAAGGGACCGCGGGGGACTGAAGCTTTCTTT. Its protein product is CASKGPRGTEAFF.

The CDR3 spells CASSPDSYSNQPQHF. For the CDR3, the DNA is TGTGCCAGCAGTCCCGACAGCTATAGCAATCAGCCCCAGCATTTT. The chain employs TRBV28 and TRBJ1-5; tentatively, D is TRBD1 (5 bases). There are 15 residues in the CDR3. The V end was cut by 5 bases, the J end by 0 bases, with 11 bases between. Germline loops: CDR1 MDHEN, CDR2 SYDVKM.

The V and J genes are TRBV27 and TRBJ2-3; 10 positions agree with TRBD2. The CDR3 runs 16 residues. The germline V gene has CDR1 MNHEY and CDR2 SMNVEV (reference sequence). Trimming at V came to 5 bases and at J to 4 bases, leaving 9 bases not matched to a gene. The CDR3 DNA follows: TGTGCCAGCAGTCCCGGGCTAGCGGGAGTCCCAGATACGCAGTATTTT. Its protein product is CASSPGLAGVPDTQYF.

The rearrangement uses TRBV9 and TRBJ1-5; D not resolved. Trimming pared 4 bases from V and 6 bases from J, leaving 17 bases between. CDR1 SGDLS and CDR2 YYNGEE come from the germline V gene. The CDR3 is made up of 15 amino acids. The CDR3 DNA follows: TGTGCCAGCAGCCCCGCCCCAGAGGCGGGTCAGCCCCAGCATTTT. Encoded protein: CASSPAPEAGQPQHF.

The CDR3 is CASSPRPAMKTQYF. The CDR3 DNA reads TGTGCCAGCAGCCCTCGGCCTGCTATGAAGACCCAGTACTTC. The rearrangement joins TRBV6-5 to TRBJ2-5; no reliable D call. Trimming took off 6 bases at V and 6 bases at J, with 17 bases between the two ends. Germline V CDR1 and CDR2: MNHEY, SVGAGI. The CDR3 is made up of 14 amino acids.

This clone was seen many times. The rearrangement joins TRBV30 to TRBJ1-5, with D perhaps TRBD1 (5 bases). Germline V gene lookup returns CDR1 GTSNPN and CDR2 SVGIG (reference sequence). Trimming took 1 base from V and 7 from J, leaving 8 bases between them. The CDR3 is made up of 12 amino acids. The CDR3 protein is CAWSAGRQPQHF. The DNA for the CDR3 is TGTGCCTGGAGTGCAGGGAGGCAGCCCCAGCATTTT.

The rearrangement uses TRBV28 and TRBJ1-4; D remains ambiguous. CDR3 length: 12 residues. The V end lost 7 bases, the J end lost 3 bases, and 6 bases lay between the germline ends. Per germline, CDR1 MDHEN and CDR2 SYDVKM. The CDR3 sequence is CASKAPNEKLFF. CDR3 coding DNA: TGTGCCAGCAAGGCCCCTAATGAAAAACTGTTTTTT.

The V and J genes are TRBV28 and TRBJ2-3, with D perhaps TRBD1 (7 bases). Trimming took 4 bases from V and 4 from J, leaving 12 bases between them. The CDR3 length is 14 residues. From germline, CDR1 is MDHEN and CDR2 SYDVKM. CDR3 region: CASSYRGGADTQYF. CDR3 nucleotide sequence: TGTGCCAGCAGTTACAGGGGAGGAGCAGATACGCAGTATTTT.